This T cell receptor beta chain is drawn from a study of T cells and Merkel cell carcinoma outcomes. Findings and caveats of the study: Merkel cell carcinoma outcomes were reportedly predicted by repertoire and T-cell density.

In the case of this clone: The antigen remains unidentified.

Data came from immunoSEQ multiplex PCR; TCRdb stores just in-frame clones and leaves some out. The table has about 15,000 clones, about 87% seen once; the top ten hold 7.9%. V shed 2 bases, J shed 8 bases, and the junction held 8 bases outside the gene matches. There are 15 residues in the CDR3. Germline V gene lookup returns CDR1 SGDLS and CDR2 YYNGEE. The sequence derives from a human donor with Merkel cell carcinoma. The rearrangement uses TRBV9 and TRBJ1-4; the match to TRBD1 covers 8 bases. Sequencing used tumor tissue from Merkel cell carcinoma. The CDR3, as DNA: TGTGCCAGCAGCGTTTCAGGGACAGGCGCGGAAAAACTGTTTTTT. Translating gives CASSVSGTGAEKLFF. Full variable domain (rest looked up from reference TRBV9 and TRBJ1-4): DSGVTQTPKHLITATGQRVTLRCSPRSGDLSVYWYQQSLDQGLQFLIQYYNGEERAKGNILERFSAQQFPDLHSELNLSSLELGDSALYFCASSVSGTGAEKLFFGSGTQLSVL.